These 30 T cell receptor beta chains originate from one sample sequenced in a study of T-cell reconstitution after alpha-beta-depleted transplantation in children. The TCRbeta library incorporated unique molecular identifiers. TCRdb ran MiXCR on the PCR reads and lists one entry per CDR3 protein. The sample has over 85,000 distinct CDR3 sequences; over 9% are singletons. Here the sequenced sample was PBMCs from the stem cell graft donor, taken from the stem cell graft. The receptors were gathered from a human donor who donated a stem cell graft to a child with acute lymphoblastic leukemia.

This clonotype came up many times. The chain combines TRBV6-5 with TRBJ2-2, with D maybe TRBD2 (7 bases). Deletions cut 2 bases from V and 6 bases from J, with 10 bases between. Germline CDR1 is MNHEY and CDR2 is SVGAGI. The CDR3 is 14 amino acids. The CDR3 protein is CASSYRGGAGELFF. CDR3 nucleotide sequence: TGTGCCAGCAGTTACAGAGGGGGGGCCGGGGAGCTGTTTTTT.

This clonotype was recorded at least ten times. The chain carries TRBV29-1 and TRBJ2-1; the match to TRBD2 covers 11 bases. The CDR3 sequence is 13 residues long. Trimming removed 7 bases from V and 4 bases from J; junction bases left unmatched: 3. CDR1 and CDR2 from the germline V gene are SQVTM and ANQGSEA. This chain's CDR3 is CSAGTSGYNEQFF. For the CDR3, the DNA is TGCAGCGCCGGGACTAGCGGATACAATGAGCAGTTCTTC.

The table lists this clonotype with many counts. The chain uses TRBV20-1 and TRBJ2-3, with TRBD2 as a possible D gene (6 bases). Germline values: CDR1 DFQATT, CDR2 SNEGSKA (reference sequence). This CDR3 is built from 15 residues. V lost 8 bases and J lost 5, with 23 bases in between. The CDR3 nucleotides read TGCAGTTGTCACCGTTCGGGACTGGGCATAGATACGCAGTATTTT. This codes for CSCHRSGLGIDTQYF.

This clonotype appeared many times. This rearrangement joins TRBV7-2 to TRBJ2-7; D is ambiguous. CDR1 and CDR2 (germline): SGHTA, FQGNSA. The CDR3 spans 11 residues. Trimming took off 2 bases at V and 6 bases at J, with 5 bases between the two ends. The CDR3 region is CASSLKAEQYF. DNA of the CDR3: TGTGCCAGCAGCTTAAAGGCCGAGCAGTACTTC.

This clonotype was found many times. The chain combines TRBV27 with TRBJ1-1; D call uncertain. V was trimmed by 5 bases and J by 3 bases, leaving 10 bases between them. The V gene's germline CDR1 is MNHEY and CDR2 SMNVEV (reference sequence). There are 13 residues in the CDR3. The chain's CDR3 is CASSAASYTEAFF. DNA of the CDR3: TGTGCCAGCAGTGCCGCCTCCTACACTGAAGCTTTCTTT.

This clonotype was found many times. The chain joins TRBV20-1 to TRBJ2-6; no definite D call. Trimming left V 2 bases short and J 1 base short, with 6 bases between. This CDR3 region has 14 residues. Per germline, CDR1 DFQATT and CDR2 SNEGSKA (reference sequence). The CDR3 here is CSARPNSGANVLTF. CDR3 bases: TGCAGTGCTAGACCCAATTCTGGGGCCAACGTCCTGACTTTC.

This clonotype was seen at least ten times. The chain uses TRBV20-1 and TRBJ2-7, with a weak D call TRBD1 (5 bases). From germline, CDR1 is DFQATT and CDR2 SNEGSKA (reference sequence). V lost 5 bases and J 2 bases, leaving 19 bases between the germline ends. The CDR3 length is 15 residues. The CDR3 here is CSAESRSQGPYEQYF. The CDR3 nucleotides are TGCAGTGCTGAATCCCGGTCCCAGGGTCCCTACGAGCAGTACTTC.

In this sample, this clonotype turned up many times. The chain carries TRBV6-5 and TRBJ2-3; D perhaps matches TRBD2 (7 bases). CDR3 size: 16 residues. In germline, CDR1 is MNHEY, CDR2 SVGAGI. V was pared by 4 bases and J by 2 bases, with 16 bases between. CDR3 protein: CASSFLRGPITDTQYF. The CDR3, as DNA: TGTGCCAGCAGTTTCTTGCGGGGGCCTATCACAGATACGCAGTATTTT.

This clonotype was seen repeatedly, ten times or more. The chain combines TRBV3-1 with TRBJ2-5, with 7 bases lining up with TRBD2. Germline-derived CDR1 and CDR2 are LGHDT and YNNKEL (reference sequence). The ends lost 4 bases at V and 5 bases at J; junction bases unmatched: 10. This CDR3 has 15 residues. The CDR3 loop is CASSLSAGVEETQYF. In nucleotides, the CDR3 is TGTGCCAGCAGCCTTTCGGCGGGAGTGGAGGAGACCCAGTACTTC.

This clonotype has more than one count but fewer than ten. The V and J genes are TRBV20-1 and TRBJ1-3, with D possibly matching TRBD1 (5 bases). V lost 1 base and J lost 0, with 16 bases in between. Germline V lookup: CDR1 DFQATT, CDR2 SNEGSKA (reference sequence). The CDR3 covers 17 residues. The CDR3 spells CSARAPGRRVSGNTIYF. CDR3 bases: TGCAGTGCTAGAGCTCCGGGCCGCAGGGTCTCTGGAAACACCATATATTTT.

This clonotype occurred many times. The V and J genes are TRBV29-1 and TRBJ1-1, with 10 bases identical to TRBD1. Germline V gives CDR1 SQVTM, CDR2 ANQGSEA. Germline trimming cut 7 bases from V and 5 bases from J; bases unmatched to any gene: 16. The CDR3 covers 16 residues. This chain's CDR3 is CSARLEPGQGWTEAFF. CDR3 nucleotides: TGCAGCGCACGACTTGAACCGGGACAGGGGTGGACTGAAGCTTTCTTT.

In this sample, this clonotype turned up many times. J is TRBJ2-3 and V is TRBV6-4; D is perhaps TRBD2 (7 bases). The V gene lost 4 bases and the J gene lost 2 bases, with 19 bases spanning the gap. The CDR3 is 17 amino acids. Germline CDR1 is MRHNA and CDR2 is SNTAGT. CDR3 nucleotides: TGTGCCAGCAGTGCGCGGGCCGGGGGGCTCCTCACAGATACGCAGTATTTT. Protein sequence: CASSARAGGLLTDTQYF.

The sample holds many counts of this clonotype. The chain joins TRBV20-1 to TRBJ2-1; TRBD2 matches at 9 bases. J gave up 5 bases and V 6 bases, and 8 bases lay outside the gene matches. This CDR3 has 14 amino acids. In germline, CDR1 is DFQATT, CDR2 SNEGSKA (reference sequence). The DNA of the CDR3 is TGCAGTGCCCCGATTAGCGGGGGCAACAATGAGCAGTTCTTC. The encoded protein is CSAPISGGNNEQFF.

There are many counts of this clonotype. This chain's CDR3 is CASSLEQFTDTQYF. CDR3 coding DNA: TGCGCCAGCAGCTTGGAACAGTTCACAGATACGCAGTATTTT. The genes are TRBV5-1 and TRBJ2-3, with D unclear. Germline values: CDR1 SGHRS, CDR2 YFSETQ. Trimming left V 0 bases short and J 2 bases short, with 7 bases between. This CDR3 is 14 amino acids long.

This clonotype was observed at least ten times. This sequence joins TRBV3-1 and TRBJ2-7; D perhaps matches TRBD2 (5 bases). Trimming stripped 8 bases from V and 7 bases from J, with 15 bases between. This CDR3 has 12 residues. Germline loops: CDR1 LGHDT, CDR2 YNNKEL (reference sequence). The chain's CDR3 is CASPDGIPEQYF. In nucleotides, the CDR3 is TGTGCCAGCCCGGACGGGATCCCGGAGCAGTACTTC.

This clonotype was detected ten times or more. V and J are TRBV3-2 and TRBJ2-2; TRBD2, the table's D call, lacks a check against the DNA. TRBV3-2 is described as a pseudogene. This CDR3 region has 19 residues. As DNA, the CDR3 is TGTGCCAGCAGCCAAGGACTGAGGACTAGCGGTGTGAACACCGGGGAGCTGTTTTTT. Its translation is CASSQGLRTSGVNTGELFF.

The chain combines TRBV5-1 with TRBJ2-2, with D unclear. CDR3 length: 15 amino acids. Germline V lookup: CDR1 SGHRS, CDR2 YFSETQ. Trimming stripped 4 bases from V and 0 bases from J, with 10 bases between. DNA for the CDR3: TGCGCCAGCAGCGGCCTTGACGCGAACACCGGGGAGCTGTTTTTT. Its translation: CASSGLDANTGELFF.

This clonotype occurred many times. The chain carries TRBV27 and TRBJ1-2; perhaps TRBD1 as D (5 bases). CDR3 length: 13 amino acids. V was shortened by 3 bases and J by 4 bases, with 9 bases between the two germline ends. The germline V gene has CDR1 MNHEY and CDR2 SMNVEV (reference sequence). Written as DNA, the CDR3 is TGTGCCAGCAGTTTTCAGGGCGGCTATGGCTACACCTTC. Encoded protein: CASSFQGGYGYTF.

Many counts were recorded for this clonotype. The chain carries TRBV5-1 and TRBJ2-5; perhaps TRBD2 as D (5 bases). Germline lookup yields CDR1 SGHRS and CDR2 YFSETQ. Trimming left V 4 bases short and J 3 bases short, with 16 bases between. The CDR3 loop spans 15 amino acids. CDR3 loop: CASSPEEVWEETQYF. In nucleotides, the CDR3 is TGCGCCAGCAGCCCAGAGGAGGTCTGGGAAGAGACCCAGTACTTC.

This clonotype was seen many times. V and J are TRBV6-2 or TRBV6-3 and TRBJ2-7; 7 bases match TRBD1. The trim removed 6 bases at V and 4 bases at J, leaving 21 bases unmatched. CDR1 MNHEY and CDR2 SVGEGT come from the germline V gene. CDR3 length: 18 amino acids. CDR3 nucleotides: TGTGCCAGCAGCTCACCTCCCCGCAGGGGGAATGTCAAATACGAGCAGTACTTC. The encoded protein is CASSSPPRRGNVKYEQYF.

This clonotype was observed many times. The J gene is TRBJ2-2, the V gene TRBV20-1; 9 positions match TRBD2. V was clipped by 3 bases and J by 2 bases; unmatched bases: 13. There are 18 residues in the CDR3. Germline V lookup: CDR1 DFQATT, CDR2 SNEGSKA (reference sequence). CDR3 region: CSASDPSSGGLNTGELFF. The CDR3 region has the DNA TGCAGTGCTAGTGACCCAAGTAGCGGGGGCCTTAACACCGGGGAGCTGTTTTTT.

This clonotype has a count of ten or more. J is TRBJ2-1 and V is TRBV5-1; a weak D match, TRBD2 (6 bases). The CDR3 is made up of 14 amino acids. Trimming removed 4 bases at V and 0 bases at J, with 8 bases between. Germline loops: CDR1 SGHRS, CDR2 YFSETQ. CDR3 bases: TGCGCCAGCAGCCAGGAGGGCTCCTACAATGAGCAGTTCTTC. Its translation: CASSQEGSYNEQFF.

This clonotype has at least ten counts. The chain carries TRBV7-2 and TRBJ2-3; D is perhaps TRBD2 (6 bases). Germline loops: CDR1 SGHTA, CDR2 FQGNSA. Trimming stripped 2 bases from V and 1 base from J, with 10 bases between. The CDR3 runs 15 residues. The DNA for the CDR3 is TGTGCCAGCAGCTTAAGCACGGGGGGCACAGATACGCAGTATTTT. Amino acid sequence: CASSLSTGGTDTQYF.

This clonotype was detected ten times or more. The V call is TRBV29-1, the J call TRBJ2-5; either TRBD1 or TRBD2 may fit D (5 bases each). From germline, CDR1 is SQVTM and CDR2 ANQGSEA. Trimming left V 0 bases short and J 4 bases short, with 15 bases between. This CDR3 spans 15 amino acids. The CDR3 loop is CSVEDPGTPGETQYF. The CDR3 DNA reads TGCAGCGTTGAAGATCCGGGGACCCCCGGAGAGACCCAGTACTTC.

The table lists this clonotype with many counts. This chain links TRBV4-1 with TRBJ2-3; D is unresolved. Trimming removed 3 bases from V and 4 bases from J, with 11 bases in between. Germline assignment: CDR1 MGHRA and CDR2 YSYEKL. The CDR3 spans 14 residues. The CDR3 protein is CASSQVQDPDTQYF. The DNA of the CDR3 is TGCGCCAGCAGCCAGGTCCAGGACCCAGATACGCAGTATTTT.

V is TRBV20-1 and J is TRBJ2-7; 11 nucleotides align to TRBD2. Trimming cost V 5 bases and J 2 bases; bases outside gene matches: 11. The CDR3 contains 16 residues. Germline V lookup: CDR1 DFQATT, CDR2 SNEGSKA (reference sequence). CDR3 residues: CSASRGLAGPTYEQYF. The CDR3 coding sequence is TGCAGTGCTTCTCGCGGACTAGCGGGTCCTACCTACGAGCAGTACTTC.

This clonotype was detected ten times or more. J is TRBJ2-1 and V is TRBV4-2; D might be TRBD2 (6 bases). There are 14 residues in the CDR3. Trimming took 1 base from V and 7 from J, leaving 11 bases between them. Germline CDR1 and CDR2: LGHNA and YNFKEQ. The CDR3 DNA follows: TGTGCCAGCAGCCAAGTCTACGCGGGGAATGAGCAGTTCTTC. Translating gives CASSQVYAGNEQFF.

This clonotype was detected many times. This chain links TRBV11-2 with TRBJ1-1, with a weak D call TRBD1 (5 bases). The CDR3 sequence is 14 residues long. Germline CDR1 reads SGHAT; CDR2 reads FQNNGV. V lost 2 bases to trimming and J lost 1 base, with 8 bases between them. The CDR3 nucleotides read TGTGCCAGCAGCTTACGAAGGGGGAACACTGAAGCTTTCTTT. As protein: CASSLRRGNTEAFF.

This clonotype was counted at least ten times. The rearrangement uses TRBV12-3 or TRBV12-4 and TRBJ2-5; a possible D gene is TRBD2 (6 bases). This CDR3 is built from 16 residues. Trimming stripped 1 base from V and 0 bases from J, with 12 bases between. The CDR3 region is CASSLGDSTYQETQYF. Written as DNA, the CDR3 is TGTGCCAGCAGTTTAGGGGACTCCACTTACCAAGAGACCCAGTACTTC.

At least ten counts were recorded for this clonotype. The rearrangement uses TRBV20-1 and TRBJ1-2; D is uncertain. The V gene's germline CDR1 is DFQATT and CDR2 SNEGSKA (reference sequence). V lost 2 bases, J lost 4 bases, and 17 bases lay in between. The CDR3 contains 15 residues. CDR3 nucleotides: TGCAGTGCTAGAACTGTGGCGCGGCAGGTCTATGGCTACACCTTC. Encoded protein: CSARTVARQVYGYTF.